This TCR beta chain appears in the sequencing data of a study of regulatory T cells in long-lasting Graves disease. General study results and limits: TRBV28 was favored in persistent disease, as were TRBJ1-2 and TRBJ2-5.

Per the germline V gene, CDR1 is MNHEY and CDR2 is SMNVEV (reference sequence). The CDR3 length is 14 residues. Trimming took 7 bases from V and 5 from J; bases not matched to a gene: 7. At least ten counts were recorded for this clonotype. Antigen unknown. Time point defined: newly diagnosed GD, antithyroid drugs for less than 3 months. Making the TCR library involved RNA that had been extracted from PBMCs. Through Arm-PCR of CDR3 regions and iRepertoire HTBI primers, TCR beta libraries were built. TCRdb passed the multiplex PCR reads through MiXCR, listing each CDR3 protein once. Of 300,000 to 400,000 distinct CDR3 sequences listed, roughly 15% are singletons.

The chain links TRBV27 to TRBJ2-1; 8 bases match TRBD1. This receptor was taken from a female donor with Graves disease. Sequenced here: peripheral blood mononuclear cells (PBMCs), sampled at new diagnosis, from a patient treated with antithyroid drugs. CDR3 bases: TGTGCCAGCAAGACAGGGGCCTTTGACAATGAGCAGTTCTTC. This gives the protein CASKTGAFDNEQFF.